This TCR beta chain originates from a study of monozygotic twins with inflammatory bowel disease. Study-level findings and limits: Findings did not support one strong IBD-associated signal or clonotype. TCRbeta diversity (inverse Simpson) was lower in IBD patients than in healthy co-twins. With others, IBD patients shared fewer clonotypes than healthy twins did, especially with disease activity.

Added by template switching were UMIs that each held a 6-nucleotide sample barcode. TCRdb reprocessed the 5' RACE reads, keeping one entry per CDR3 protein, no DNA. The sample totals about 420,000 distinct CDR3 sequences. CDR3 length: 13 residues. Per the germline V gene, CDR1 is MNHEY and CDR2 is SMNVEV (reference sequence). In regard to this clonotype: Its target is not known.

The sample consisted of blood. V and J are TRBV27 and TRBJ1-3. This TCR was sampled from a human donor with ulcerative colitis or Crohn's disease, or a healthy co-twin of an affected twin (not recorded which). CDR3: CASSSAAGNTIYF.